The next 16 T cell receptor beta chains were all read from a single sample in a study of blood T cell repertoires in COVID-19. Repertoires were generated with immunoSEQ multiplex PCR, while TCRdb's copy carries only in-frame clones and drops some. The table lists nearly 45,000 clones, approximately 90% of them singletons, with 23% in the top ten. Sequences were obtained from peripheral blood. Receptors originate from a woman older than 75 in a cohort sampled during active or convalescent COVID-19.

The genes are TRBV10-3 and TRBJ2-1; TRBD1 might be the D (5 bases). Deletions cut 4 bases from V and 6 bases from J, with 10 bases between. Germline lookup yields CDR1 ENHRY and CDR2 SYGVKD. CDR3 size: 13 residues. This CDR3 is CAISGPQGNEQFF. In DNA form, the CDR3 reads TGTGCCATCAGTGGACCCCAGGGCAATGAGCAGTTCTTC.

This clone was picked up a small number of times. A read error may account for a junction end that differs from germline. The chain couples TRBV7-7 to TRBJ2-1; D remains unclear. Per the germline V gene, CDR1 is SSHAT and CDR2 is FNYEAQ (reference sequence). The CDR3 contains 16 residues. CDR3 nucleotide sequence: TGTGCTAGCACCCTAAAGGCTGACATCCCCTACAATGAGCAGTTCTTC. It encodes CASTLKADIPYNEQFF. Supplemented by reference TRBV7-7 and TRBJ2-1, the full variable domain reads GAGVSQSPRYKVTKRGQDVTLRCDPISSHATLYWYQQALGQGPEFLTYFNYEAQPDKSGLPSDRFSAERPEGSISTLTIQRTEQRDSAMYRCASTLKADIPYNEQFFGPGTRLTVL.

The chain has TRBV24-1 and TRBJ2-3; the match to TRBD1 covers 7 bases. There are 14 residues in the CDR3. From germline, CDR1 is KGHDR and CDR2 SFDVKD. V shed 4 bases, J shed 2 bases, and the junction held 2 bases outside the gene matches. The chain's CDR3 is CATSDGTVTDTQYF. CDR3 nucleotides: TGTGCCACCAGTGACGGGACAGTCACAGATACGCAGTATTTT.

CDR3 in DNA: TGTGCCAGCAGTTCCAGGACAGGGTTGGACGAGACCCAGTACTTC. Its protein product is CASSSRTGLDETQYF. The V call is TRBV7-9, the J call TRBJ2-5; 8 positions agree with TRBD1. There are 15 residues in the CDR3. Germline V gene sequence: CDR1 SEHNR, CDR2 FQNEAQ (reference sequence). V shed 6 bases, J shed 5 bases, and the junction held 11 bases outside the gene matches.

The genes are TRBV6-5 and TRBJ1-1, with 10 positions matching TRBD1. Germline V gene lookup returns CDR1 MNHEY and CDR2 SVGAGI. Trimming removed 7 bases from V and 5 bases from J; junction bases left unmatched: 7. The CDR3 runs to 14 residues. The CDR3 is CASTRDRGRTEAFF. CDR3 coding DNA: TGTGCCAGCACCCGGGACAGGGGAAGAACTGAAGCTTTCTTT.

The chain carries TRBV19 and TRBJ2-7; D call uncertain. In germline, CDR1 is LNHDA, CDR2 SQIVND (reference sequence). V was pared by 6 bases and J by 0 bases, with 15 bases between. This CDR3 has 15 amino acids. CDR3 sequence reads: CASSDPSRGSYEQYF. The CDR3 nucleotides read TGTGCCAGTAGCGACCCGAGCCGAGGCTCCTACGAGCAGTACTTC.

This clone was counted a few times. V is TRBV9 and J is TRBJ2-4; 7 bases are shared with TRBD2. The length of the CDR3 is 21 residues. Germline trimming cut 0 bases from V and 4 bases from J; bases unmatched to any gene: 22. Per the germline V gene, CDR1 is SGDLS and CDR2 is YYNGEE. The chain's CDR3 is CASSVVRCRLAGVGFKNIQYF. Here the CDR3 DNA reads TGTGCCAGCAGCGTAGTCCGTTGTCGATTGGCGGGAGTAGGATTTAAAAACATTCAGTACTTC.

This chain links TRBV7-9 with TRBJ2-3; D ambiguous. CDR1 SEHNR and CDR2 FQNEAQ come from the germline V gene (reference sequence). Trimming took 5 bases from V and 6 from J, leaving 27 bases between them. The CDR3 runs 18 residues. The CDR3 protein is CASSPGKAALPHQDTQYF. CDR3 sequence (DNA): TGTGCCAGCAGCCCGGGTAAGGCGGCCCTGCCCCATCAGGATACGCAGTATTTT. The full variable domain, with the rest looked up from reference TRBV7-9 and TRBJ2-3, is DTGVSQNPRHKITKRGQNVTFRCDPISEHNRLYWYRQTLGQGPEFLTYFQNEAQLEKSRLLSDRFSAERPKGSFSTLEIQRTEQGDSAMYLCASSPGKAALPHQDTQYFGPGTRLTVL.

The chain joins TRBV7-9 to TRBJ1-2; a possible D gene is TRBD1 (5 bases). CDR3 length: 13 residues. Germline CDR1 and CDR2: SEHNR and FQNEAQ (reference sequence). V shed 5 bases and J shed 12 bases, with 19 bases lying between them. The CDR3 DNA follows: TGTGCCAGCAGCGGATCGGGACTTTCGGTCCACACCTTC. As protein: CASSGSGLSVHTF. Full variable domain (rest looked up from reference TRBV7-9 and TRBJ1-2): DTGVSQNPRHKITKRGQNVTFRCDPISEHNRLYWYRQTLGQGPEFLTYFQNEAQLEKSRLLSDRFSAERPKGSFSTLEIQRTEQGDSAMYLCASSGSGLSVHTFGSGTRLTVV.

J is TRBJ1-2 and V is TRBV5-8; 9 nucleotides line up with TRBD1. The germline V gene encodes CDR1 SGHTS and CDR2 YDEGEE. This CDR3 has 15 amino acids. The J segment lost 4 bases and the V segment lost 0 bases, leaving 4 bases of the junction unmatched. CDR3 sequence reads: CASSLGGQGAYGYTF. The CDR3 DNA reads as TGTGCCAGCAGCTTGGGGGGACAGGGCGCCTATGGCTACACCTTC. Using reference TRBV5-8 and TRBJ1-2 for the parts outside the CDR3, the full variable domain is EAGVTQSPTHLIKTRGQQATLRCSPISGHTSVYWYQQALGLGLQFLLWYDEGEERNRGNFPPRFSGRQFPNYSSELNVNALELEDSALYLCASSLGGQGAYGYTFGSGTRLTVV.

Written as DNA, the CDR3 is TGTGCCAGCAGCGTAGAACAGGCCGGGGAGCTGTTTTTT. Protein: CASSVEQAGELFF. This chain links TRBV9 with TRBJ2-2; possibly TRBD1 for D (5 bases). The CDR3 consists of 13 residues. With 0 bases removed from V and 6 bases from J, the gap between germline ends came to 6 bases. CDR1 and CDR2 (germline): SGDLS, YYNGEE. The whole variable domain, filled in from reference TRBV9 and TRBJ2-2, reads DSGVTQTPKHLITATGQRVTLRCSPRSGDLSVYWYQQSLDQGLQFLIQYYNGEERAKGNILERFSAQQFPDLHSELNLSSLELGDSALYFCASSVEQAGELFFGEGSRLTVL.

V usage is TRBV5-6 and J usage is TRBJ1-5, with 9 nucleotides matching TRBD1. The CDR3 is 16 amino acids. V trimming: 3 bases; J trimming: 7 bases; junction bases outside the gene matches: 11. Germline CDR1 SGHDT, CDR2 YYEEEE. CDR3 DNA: TGTGCCAGCAGCTGGGGGACAGGGACGAGGGGGCAGCCCCAGCATTTT. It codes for CASSWGTGTRGQPQHF.

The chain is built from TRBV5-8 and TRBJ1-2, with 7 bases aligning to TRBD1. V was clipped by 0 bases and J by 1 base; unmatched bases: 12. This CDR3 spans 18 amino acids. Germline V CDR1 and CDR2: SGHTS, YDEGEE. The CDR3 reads CASSLANLGGRGNYGYTF. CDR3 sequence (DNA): TGTGCCAGCAGCTTGGCCAATCTAGGGGGCAGGGGTAACTATGGCTACACCTTC.

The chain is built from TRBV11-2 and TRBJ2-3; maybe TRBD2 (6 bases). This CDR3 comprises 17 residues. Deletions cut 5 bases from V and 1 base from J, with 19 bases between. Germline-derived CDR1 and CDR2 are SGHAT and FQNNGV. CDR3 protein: CASSRGDSTGGTDTQYF. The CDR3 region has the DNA TGTGCCAGCAGCCGTGGGGACTCCACCGGGGGCACAGATACGCAGTATTTT.

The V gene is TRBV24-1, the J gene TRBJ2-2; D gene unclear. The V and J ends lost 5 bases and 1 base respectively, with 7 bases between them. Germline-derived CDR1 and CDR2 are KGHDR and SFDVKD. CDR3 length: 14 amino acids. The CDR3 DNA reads TGTGCCACCAGTGGGCTGATGAACACCGGGGAGCTGTTTTTT. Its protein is CATSGLMNTGELFF.

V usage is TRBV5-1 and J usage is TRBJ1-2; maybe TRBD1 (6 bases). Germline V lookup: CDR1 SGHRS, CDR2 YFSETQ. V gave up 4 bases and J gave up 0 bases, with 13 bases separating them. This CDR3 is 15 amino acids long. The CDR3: CASSPRGSANYGYTF. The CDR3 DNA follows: TGCGCCAGCAGCCCTAGGGGGTCAGCTAACTATGGCTACACCTTC.